This paragraph covers one TCR beta chain sequence. This clone was seen a handful of times. There is no known antigen for this receptor. No qualities accompany the bases; no much larger clone lies one base away. After removal of 1 base from V and 4 bases from J, the junction retains 30 bases not matched to a gene. The CDR3 contains 23 residues, cysteine and phenylalanine counted. The retained sequence is limited to the CDR3, 69 bases, with the frame set at the first base. The CDR1 and CDR2 encoded by the germline V gene are SGHTA and FQGTGA. The source of the sample is a study of T cell changes during pregnancy in multiple sclerosis (dated by TCRdb to between 2018 and 2020). General notes on the study: The study examined how the T cell repertoire changed over the course of pregnancy in women with multiple sclerosis.

Library generation was performed with the immunoSEQ multiplex PCR assay. As stored in TCRdb, this immuneACCESS dataset retains in-frame rearrangements with V and J assigned. A fraction of the clones does not appear; measured against another copy, unresolved V genes explain less than half of the discrepancy, and the remainder lacks a known reason. Present in this sample are around 38,000 clones, around 92% of which were seen just once. The top ten hold 6.1% of the sample. In this chain, TRBV7-3 is recombined with TRBJ2-7; the central 8 bases match TRBD2. This receptor was obtained from a female donor with multiple sclerosis, enrolled in a pregnancy study. This sample comprised CD8+ T cells from peripheral blood mononuclear cells, obtained in the second trimester of pregnancy. The DNA is as follows: TGTGCCAGCAGCTTAATCGGGGGGGGTTGGGTGACCCAGTCGGGGCTAGTGGGTTACGAGCAGTACTTC. Its amino acids are CASSLIGGGWVTQSGLVGYEQYF. Full variable domain (CDR3 extended with the reference TRBV7-3 and TRBJ2-7 proteins): GAGVSQTPSNKVTEKGKYVELRCDPISGHTALYWYRQSLGQGPEFLIYFQGTGAADDSGLPNDRFFAVRPEGSVSTLKIQRTERGDSAVYLCASSLIGGGWVTQSGLVGYEQYFGPGTRLTVT.